This T cell receptor beta chain was retrieved from a study of blood T cells in healthy people across ages. Notes on the study in general: Naive T cell percentage by flow cytometry tracked strongly with beta diversity. The study lacked donor CMV status, which possibly confounded expanded clonotype changes.

From germline, CDR1 is LGHNA and CDR2 YNFKEQ. Germline trimming cut 4 bases from V and 2 bases from J; bases unmatched to any gene: 7. The CDR3 extends over 16 amino acids. A sample-barcoded 5' primer and a J-beta primer mix were used in a second PCR of about 7 to 12 cycles. MiXCR, run by TCRdb on the 5' RACE reads, gives a single entry per CDR3 protein. Of almost 300,000 distinct CDR3 sequences listed, about 25% are singletons. On this clonotype itself: The antigen is not known.

What was sequenced was blood. This chain joins TRBV4-2 and TRBJ1-4; 7 nucleotides align to TRBD1. The receptor was isolated from a woman in her seventies in good health. The CDR3 protein is CASSPKQGTTNEKLFF. The CDR3 bases are TGTGCCAGCAGCCCGAAACAGGGGACGACTAATGAAAAACTGTTTTTT.